The 30 T cell receptor beta chains below were found in one sample sequenced in a study of spatial heterogeneity in lung cancer (dated by TCRdb to between 2018 and 2020). The time point label on this specimen signifies: blood at routine non-recurrence follow-up after resection. Whole RNA extracted from tumor and nontumor lung tissue, or from cryopreserved PBMC samples, was used for TCR sequencing without cell sorting. Libraries were built with 5' RACE. For sequencing, a NextSeq 500 was employed. TCRdb took the public reads, trimmed them with fastp at Q25, ran MiXCR for clone calling and kept in-frame beta chains. One record per CDR3 amino acid sequence lists the most common genes and DNA. Recorded for this sample are roughly 120,000 distinct CDR3 sequences; 12% of them occurred a single time. The ten largest clones represent around a sixth of the sample. The specimen was PBMCs, collected at follow-up. The receptors come from a male donor with early-stage non-small cell lung cancer.

This clonotype was counted at least ten times. This chain uses TRBV27 with TRBJ2-2, with D tentatively TRBD2 (5 bases). From germline, CDR1 is MNHEY and CDR2 SMNVEV (reference sequence). This CDR3 is built from 12 residues. The germline V and J ends were trimmed by 3 bases and 6 bases, with 5 bases remaining between them. The CDR3 spells CASSLRAGELFF. The CDR3 nucleotides are TGTGCCAGCAGTTTGAGGGCCGGGGAGCTGTTTTTT.

There are a few counts of this clonotype. This chain uses TRBV3-1 with TRBJ1-5, with D possibly TRBD1 on 5 matching bases. Germline V gene sequence: CDR1 LGHDT, CDR2 YNNKEL (reference sequence). Trimming stripped 1 base from V and 6 bases from J, with 16 bases between. This CDR3 has 16 residues. DNA for the CDR3: TGTGCCAGCAGCCAAGGCCCACAGGCCCCCGGTCAGCCCCAGCATTTT. Translation gives CASSQGPQAPGQPQHF.

The chain combines TRBV5-4 with TRBJ2-2, with 9 nucleotides matching TRBD1. CDR1 SGHNT and CDR2 YYREEE come from the germline V gene (reference sequence). The CDR3 covers 16 residues. V was clipped by 4 bases and J by 5 bases; unmatched bases: 9. CDR3 protein: CASSQGQGLRTGELFF. The CDR3 DNA is TGTGCCAGCAGCCAGGGACAGGGCCTAAGGACCGGGGAGCTGTTTTTT.

This clonotype was detected only a few times. The chain uses TRBV5-1 and TRBJ2-5, with TRBD2 matching 12 bases. The junction had 4 bases not matched to a gene; V was cut back by 4 bases and J by 3 bases. The CDR3 extends over 15 amino acids. CDR1 SGHRS and CDR2 YFSETQ come from the germline V gene. CDR3 residues: CASSEGLAGKETQYF. The CDR3 bases are TGCGCCAGCAGCGAAGGACTAGCGGGGAAAGAGACCCAGTACTTC.

This clonotype was seen a handful of times. The rearrangement links TRBV7-9 to TRBJ1-2; D remains unclear. Germline V CDR1 and CDR2: SEHNR, FQNEAQ (reference sequence). The CDR3 length is 12 residues. The ends were cut back, 0 bases at V and 8 bases at J, with 7 bases in the middle. Here the CDR3 DNA reads TGTGCCAGCAGCTTAGCTCTCCCGGGCTACACCTTC. It is translated as CASSLALPGYTF.

CDR3 in DNA: TGTGCCAGCAGTTCCCCAAGGTTGGCGGGGGGACCAACAGATACGCAGTATTTT. Protein product: CASSSPRLAGGPTDTQYF. The chain joins TRBV27 to TRBJ2-3; 8 bases match TRBD2. Unmatched junction bases numbered 15, after V lost 4 bases and J lost 3 bases. The V gene's germline CDR1 is MNHEY and CDR2 SMNVEV (reference sequence). The CDR3 extends over 18 amino acids.

Details on this clonotype: A much more abundant neighbour one base away suggests this may be a read error. The CDR3 DNA reads as TGTGCCAGTGCTATTGGGGCCAAAACCATTCAGTACTTC. This gives the protein CASAIGAKTIQYF. The chain couples TRBV7-3 to TRBJ2-4, with a tentative D call TRBD1 (5 bases). The CDR3 is 13 residues long. Germline V gene sequence: CDR1 SGHTA, CDR2 FQGTGA.

The V call is TRBV25-1, the J call TRBJ1-2; the D is unclear. The CDR3 covers 14 residues. Germline CDR1 reads MGHDK; CDR2 reads SYGVNS. Trimming removed 2 bases at V and 4 bases at J, with 11 bases between. The CDR3 coding sequence is TGTGCCAGCAGTGAAAACGACCCCCCCTATGGCTACACCTTC. The encoded protein is CASSENDPPYGYTF.

This clonotype was seen many times. CDR3 sequence reads: CASSQGTGYNEQFF. The CDR3, as DNA: TGCGCCAGCAGCCAAGGCACTGGCTACAATGAGCAGTTCTTC. This sequence joins TRBV4-1 and TRBJ2-1; D gene unclear. V was trimmed by 1 base and J by 3 bases, leaving 7 bases between them. This CDR3 contains 14 residues. CDR1 MGHRA and CDR2 YSYEKL come from the germline V gene.

The chain recombines TRBV19 with TRBJ2-2; D gene ambiguous. V shed 1 base and J shed 7 bases, with 13 bases lying between them. Germline-derived CDR1 and CDR2 are LNHDA and SQIVND (reference sequence). The CDR3 has 15 residues. As DNA, the CDR3 is TGTGCCAGTAGTATAGCGTTAGGGTACGGCGGGGAGCTGTTTTTT. Amino acids: CASSIALGYGGELFF.

This sequence joins TRBV11-2 and TRBJ1-2; 7 bases match TRBD1. The V and J ends lost 6 bases and 5 bases, in that order; junction bases with no gene match: 9. This CDR3 is built from 14 residues. In germline, CDR1 is SGHAT, CDR2 FQNNGV. CDR3 in amino acids: CASRNRAGGYGYTF. The CDR3 bases are TGTGCCAGCAGGAATAGGGCAGGGGGTTATGGCTACACCTTC.

The chain combines TRBV28 with TRBJ2-2; 7 bases match TRBD1. The CDR3 spans 15 residues. CDR1 is MDHEN, CDR2 SYDVKM, per germline. V was clipped by 6 bases and J by 2 bases; unmatched bases: 6. The CDR3 DNA reads as TGTGCCAGCAGGCGCCGGGACAGAAACACCGGGGAGCTGTTTTTT. Its protein product is CASRRRDRNTGELFF. Based on the CDR3 plus reference TRBV28 and TRBJ2-2, the full variable domain is DVKVTQSSRYLVKRTGEKVFLECVQDMDHENMFWYRQDPGLGLRLIYFSYDVKMKEKGDIPEGYSVSREKKERFSLILESASTNQTSMYLCASRRRDRNTGELFFGEGSRLTVL.

This clonotype was seen ten or more times. The chain uses TRBV20-1 and TRBJ2-3, with TRBD2 matching over 11 bases. Germline CDR1 is DFQATT and CDR2 is SNEGSKA (reference sequence). The CDR3 runs to 17 residues. V lost 0 bases and J lost 1; bases outside the gene matches: 6. The CDR3 loop is CSARDLRLAGRTDTQYF. CDR3 DNA: TGCAGTGCTAGAGATCTTAGACTAGCGGGGCGCACAGATACGCAGTATTTT.

The chain carries TRBV24-1 and TRBJ1-5; perhaps TRBD1 as D (6 bases). From germline, CDR1 is KGHDR and CDR2 SFDVKD. This CDR3 region has 14 residues. V was shortened by 7 bases and J by 4 bases, with 13 bases between the two germline ends. CDR3 DNA sequence: TGTGCCACCAGACGAGGACAGTATAATCAGCCCCAGCATTTT. Protein sequence: CATRRGQYNQPQHF.

This clonotype has more than one count but fewer than ten. The chain carries TRBV21-1 and TRBJ2-4; TRBD1 is taken as the D call from the table, unchecked against the DNA. TRBV21-1 is flagged as a pseudogene. The CDR3 loop spans 16 amino acids. CDR3 protein: CASSKDSDREKNIQYF. CDR3 DNA: TGTGCCAGCAGCAAAGATTCGGACAGGGAGAAAAACATTCAGTACTTC.

This clonotype was observed many times. The chain's CDR3 is CASSQDSFNYQETQYF. The DNA of the CDR3 is TGTGCCAGCAGCCAAGATTCGTTCAATTACCAAGAGACCCAGTACTTC. J is TRBJ2-5 and V is TRBV14; D not certain. CDR3 size: 16 residues. Trimming took off 0 bases at V and 0 bases at J, with 11 bases between the two ends. CDR1 and CDR2 from the germline V gene are SGHDN and FVKESK. Using reference TRBV14 and TRBJ2-5 for the parts outside the CDR3, the full variable domain is EAGVTQFPSHSVIEKGQTVTLRCDPISGHDNLYWYRRVMGKEIKFLLHFVKESKQDESGMPNNRFLAERTGGTYSTLKVQPAELEDSGVYFCASSQDSFNYQETQYFGPGTRLLVL.

The rearrangement joins TRBV28 to TRBJ2-1, with TRBD2 matching over 8 bases. Per the germline V gene, CDR1 is MDHEN and CDR2 is SYDVKM. The CDR3 consists of 14 residues. Trimming at V came to 2 bases and at J to 8 bases, leaving 5 bases not matched to a gene. The CDR3 sequence: CASSLAGGVDEQFF. In DNA form, the CDR3 reads TGTGCCAGCAGTTTAGCGGGGGGCGTCGATGAGCAGTTCTTC.

This clonotype was observed a few times. The chain combines TRBV5-1 with TRBJ2-3; perhaps TRBD2 as D (6 bases). Germline V gene data show CDR1 as SGHRS and CDR2 as YFSETQ. The CDR3 runs 15 residues. The germline V and J ends were trimmed by 4 bases and 0 bases, with 12 bases remaining between them. The CDR3 bases are TGCGCCAGCAGCGTGGGGGGTCGGAGCACAGATACGCAGTATTTT. This gives the protein CASSVGGRSTDTQYF.

This clonotype was counted ten times or more. The chain employs TRBV2 and TRBJ2-3, with 8 bases matching TRBD2. The CDR3 runs 17 residues. After removal of 1 base from V and 3 bases from J, the junction contained 9 bases not matched to a gene. Germline V gene data show CDR1 as SNHLY and CDR2 as FYNNEI. CDR3 DNA: TGTGCCAGCAGTGAAGAGGCTAGCGGGTGGGGGACAGATACGCAGTATTTT. Protein: CASSEEASGWGTDTQYF.

A few counts support this clonotype. The genes are TRBV20-1 and TRBJ2-7, with 11 bases fitting TRBD1. The CDR3 totals 14 residues. Germline V gene lookup returns CDR1 DFQATT and CDR2 SNEGSKA (reference sequence). J gave up 5 bases and V 2 bases, and 5 bases lay outside the gene matches. As DNA, the CDR3 is TGCAGTGCTAGAACCGGGACAGGGGGAGACGAGCAGTACTTC. Encoded protein: CSARTGTGGDEQYF.

This clonotype occurred a few times. The V call is TRBV19, the J call TRBJ2-7, with D perhaps TRBD2 (6 bases). Germline CDR1 reads LNHDA; CDR2 reads SQIVND (reference sequence). CDR3 size: 16 residues. The V and J ends lost 6 bases and 2 bases respectively, with 20 bases between them. The CDR3 sequence: CASSGDGTWGAYEQYF. The CDR3 region has the DNA TGTGCCAGTAGCGGGGACGGCACCTGGGGGGCCTACGAGCAGTACTTC.

The chain uses TRBV2 and TRBJ2-5, with D maybe TRBD2 (5 bases). The V gene lost 6 bases and the J gene lost 0 bases, with 5 bases spanning the gap. The CDR3 spans 12 residues. The V gene's germline CDR1 is SNHLY and CDR2 FYNNEI. The CDR3 DNA reads TGTGCCAGCAGGGAGGACCAAGAGACCCAGTACTTC. Translating gives CASREDQETQYF.

The chain employs TRBV29-1 and TRBJ2-5; 14 bases match TRBD2. Trimming at V came to 3 bases and at J to 9 bases, leaving 3 bases not matched to a gene. Germline V gene sequence: CDR1 SQVTM, CDR2 ANQGSEA. The CDR3 runs to 13 residues. This CDR3 reads CSVEGLAGVPQYF. The CDR3 bases are TGCAGCGTTGAGGGACTAGCGGGAGTCCCCCAGTACTTC.

This clonotype was counted a few times. The gene calls are TRBV12-3 or TRBV12-4 and TRBJ1-3; D uncertain. Trimming stripped 2 bases from V and 1 base from J, with 3 bases between. This CDR3 comprises 13 residues. The CDR3 loop reads CASSLISGNTIYF. For the CDR3, the DNA is TGTGCCAGCAGTTTAATTTCTGGAAACACCATATATTTT.

This clonotype came up many times. The chain uses TRBV20-1 and TRBJ1-2, with D maybe TRBD1 (6 bases). CDR3 length: 12 amino acids. In germline, CDR1 is DFQATT, CDR2 SNEGSKA (reference sequence). Trimming took 0 bases from V and 8 from J, leaving 10 bases between them. The CDR3 loop is CSAREGGQGYTF. The CDR3 DNA is TGCAGTGCTAGAGAAGGAGGACAGGGCTACACCTTC.

In this sample, this clonotype turned up a few times. V is TRBV10-1 and J is TRBJ1-1; D is ambiguous. CDR1 and CDR2 (germline): WNHNN, SYGVQD (reference sequence). CDR3 length equals 15 residues. Trimming shortened V by 6 bases and J by 1 base, and 15 bases separated the two germline ends. The CDR3 region has the DNA TGCGCCAGCAGAGCAACTCAAGGAAGGAACACTGAAGCTTTCTTT. Translating it yields CASRATQGRNTEAFF.

The rearrangement links TRBV10-1 to TRBJ2-5; D not certain. With 5 bases removed from V and 1 base from J, the gap between germline ends came to 8 bases. The CDR3 loop spans 13 amino acids. From germline, CDR1 is WNHNN and CDR2 SYGVQD (reference sequence). The CDR3 spells CASSRYGQETQYF. The CDR3 bases are TGCGCCAGCAGTCGATATGGCCAAGAGACCCAGTACTTC.

This clonotype was recorded many times. The chain recombines TRBV7-3 with TRBJ1-1; D is perhaps TRBD1 (5 bases). V lost 6 bases to trimming and J lost 1 base, with 12 bases between them. CDR1 is SGHTA, CDR2 FQGTGA, per germline. The CDR3 sequence is 14 residues long. CDR3 protein: CASRQDISNTEAFF. DNA of the CDR3: TGTGCCAGCAGACAGGACATCTCGAACACTGAAGCTTTCTTT. Supplemented by reference TRBV7-3 and TRBJ1-1, the full variable domain reads GAGVSQTPSNKVTEKGKYVELRCDPISGHTALYWYRQSLGQGPEFLIYFQGTGAADDSGLPNDRFFAVRPEGSVSTLKIQRTERGDSAVYLCASRQDISNTEAFFGQGTRLTVV.

This clonotype was recorded at least ten times. The rearrangement joins TRBV7-2 to TRBJ2-5; perhaps TRBD2 as D (7 bases). This CDR3 has 15 amino acids. Germline V gene lookup returns CDR1 SGHTA and CDR2 FQGNSA. V was shortened by 5 bases and J by 5 bases, with 18 bases between the two germline ends. CDR3 loop: CASSPLRGGRETQYF. The CDR3 coding sequence is TGTGCCAGCAGCCCCCTTAGGGGGGGGCGTGAGACCCAGTACTTC.

This clonotype was observed at least ten times. V and J are TRBV7-9 and TRBJ1-1, with TRBD1 identical over 7 bases. V trimming: 0 bases; J trimming: 12 bases; junction bases outside the gene matches: 4. CDR1 SEHNR and CDR2 FQNEAQ come from the germline V gene (reference sequence). The CDR3 spans 12 residues. CDR3 loop: CASSLAEGGTFF. The CDR3 DNA reads as TGTGCCAGCAGCTTAGCGGAAGGGGGCACTTTCTTT.